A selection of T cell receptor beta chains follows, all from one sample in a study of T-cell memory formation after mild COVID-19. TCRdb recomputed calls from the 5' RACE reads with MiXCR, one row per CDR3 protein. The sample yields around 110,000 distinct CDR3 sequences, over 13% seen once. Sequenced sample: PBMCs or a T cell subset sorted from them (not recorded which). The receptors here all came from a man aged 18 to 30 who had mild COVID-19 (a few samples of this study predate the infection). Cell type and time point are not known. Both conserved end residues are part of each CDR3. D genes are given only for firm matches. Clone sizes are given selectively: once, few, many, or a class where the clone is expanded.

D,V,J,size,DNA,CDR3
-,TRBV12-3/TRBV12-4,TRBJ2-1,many,TGTGCCAGCACCCCTGCCTTGAATGAGCAGTTCTTC,CASTPALNEQFF
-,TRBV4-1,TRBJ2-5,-,TGCGCCAGCAGCCAAGACCAAGAGACCCAGTACTTC,CASSQDQETQYF
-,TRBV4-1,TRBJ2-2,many,TGCGCCAGCAGCCAACTCAGGGAGGGGGATGGGACCGGGGAGCTGTTTTTT,CASSQLREGDGTGELFF
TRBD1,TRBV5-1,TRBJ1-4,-,TGCGCCAGCAGCCCCTGGGGACAGTATAATGAAAAACTGTTTTTT,CASSPWGQYNEKLFF
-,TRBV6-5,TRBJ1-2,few,TGTGCCAGCAGTTATTATCCAGGGGAGAACTATGGCTACACCTTC,CASSYYPGENYGYTF
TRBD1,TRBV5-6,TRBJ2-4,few,TGTGCCAGCAGCTTGGCCCTGGGACAGGACATTCAGTACTTC,CASSLALGQDIQYF
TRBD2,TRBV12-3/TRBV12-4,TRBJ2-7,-,TGTGCCGCCGGGACTAGCGGGGCGGCGGGCGAGCAGTACTTC,CAAGTSGAAGEQYF
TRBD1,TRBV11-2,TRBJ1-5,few,TGTGCCAGCAGCTTAGATCTCGAAACAGGGGCCCGAAGGGGGCCCCAGCATTTT,CASSLDLETGARRGPQHF
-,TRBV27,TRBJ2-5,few,TGTGCCAGCAGTTTATCGAGGTCTACAGTTAAAGAGACCCAGTACTTC,CASSLSRSTVKETQYF
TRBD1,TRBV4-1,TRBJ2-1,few,TGCGCCAGCAGCCAAGATTCAGGGGGCGGTTACAATGAGCAGTTCTTC,CASSQDSGGGYNEQFF
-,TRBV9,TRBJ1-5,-,TGTGCCAGCAGCGTAAAGGCAGGGGTAGGGCAGCCCCAGCATTTT,CASSVKAGVGQPQHF
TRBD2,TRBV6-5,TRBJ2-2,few,TGTGCCAGCAGTTACGCTAGCGGGAACACCGGGGAGCTGTTTTTT,CASSYASGNTGELFF
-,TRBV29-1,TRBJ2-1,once,TGCAGCGTTGTACAGGGAAACCTCGAAATCAATGAGCAGTTCTTC,CSVVQGNLEINEQFF
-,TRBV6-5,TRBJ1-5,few,TGTGCCAGCAGTTACTCGGACTATTCTCAGCCCCAGCATTTT,CASSYSDYSQPQHF
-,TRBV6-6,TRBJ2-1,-,TGTGCCAGCAGTTACGACGGGGCTCACTTAGATGAGCAGTTCTTC,CASSYDGAHLDEQFF
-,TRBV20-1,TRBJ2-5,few,TGCAGTGCCCTCCTCAAGGGGTTCCAAGAGACCCAGTACTTC,CSALLKGFQETQYF
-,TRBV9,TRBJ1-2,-,TGTGCCAGCAGAGGGGGTGGCTATGGCTACACCTTC,CASRGGGYGYTF
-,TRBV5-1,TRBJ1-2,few,TGCGCCAGCAGCTTTTCTCTCCGGGACACTCAGGAGGGCTACACCTTC,CASSFSLRDTQEGYTF
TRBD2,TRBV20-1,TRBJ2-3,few,TGCAGTGCTACCCCGACTAGCGGGGGAACAGATACGCAGTATTTT,CSATPTSGGTDTQYF
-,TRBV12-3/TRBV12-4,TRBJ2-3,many,TGTGCCAGCAGTTTCGGGGTGTGGGGCACAGATACGCAGTATTTT,CASSFGVWGTDTQYF
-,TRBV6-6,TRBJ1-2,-,TGTGCCAGCAGTTACGTCCCCAGGGGTAACTATGGCTACACCTTC,CASSYVPRGNYGYTF
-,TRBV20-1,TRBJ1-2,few,TGCAGTGCTTCTAATTCTTACTATGGCTACACCTTC,CSASNSYYGYTF
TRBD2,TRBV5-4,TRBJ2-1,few,TGTGCCAGCAGCCCAGTGGGGGGGTACAATGAGCAGTTCTTC,CASSPVGGYNEQFF
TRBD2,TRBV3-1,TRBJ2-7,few,TGTGCCAGCAGCCAAGAATGGAGCGGGGGACCCTACGAGCAGTACTTC,CASSQEWSGGPYEQYF
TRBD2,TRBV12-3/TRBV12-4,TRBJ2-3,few,TGTGCCAGCAGTCCAGATCTAGCGGGGCGCTTTCGTAGCACAGATACGCAGTATTTT,CASSPDLAGRFRSTDTQYF
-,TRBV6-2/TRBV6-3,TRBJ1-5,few,TGTGCCAGCAGGGACCTATCTAGCAATCAGCCCCAGCATTTT,CASRDLSSNQPQHF
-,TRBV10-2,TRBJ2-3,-,TGCGCCAGCAGTGACATGAACTCAGATACGCAGTATTTT,CASSDMNSDTQYF
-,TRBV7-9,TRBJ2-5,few,TGTGCCAGCAGCTTAGATCGGGACATCAAGGCGACCCAGTACTTC,CASSLDRDIKATQYF
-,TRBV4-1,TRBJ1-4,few,TGCGCCAGCAGCCAAGAGGGGGCGTTAAATGAAAAACTGTTTTTT,CASSQEGALNEKLFF
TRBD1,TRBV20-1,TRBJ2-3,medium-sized,TGCAGTGCTAGAGGGGACAGGGCAGATACGCAGTATTTT,CSARGDRADTQYF
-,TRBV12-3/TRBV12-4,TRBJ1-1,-,-,CASSFGEGNTEAFF
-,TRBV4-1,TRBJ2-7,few,TGCGCCAGCAGCCGAAGACCTTCGGGCTTCTACGAGCAGTACTTC,CASSRRPSGFYEQYF